These 14 T cell receptor beta chains came from one sample sequenced in a study of CD8 T cells in ankylosing spondylitis. TCRdb passed the 5' RACE reads through MiXCR, listing each CDR3 protein once. The sample has approximately 300,000 distinct CDR3 sequences; 7.5% to 9% are singletons. Study findings and constraints: It appeared that ankylosing spondylitis blood was characterized by a TCR beta motif of several highly homologous variants.

These receptors lack a known antigen. The sample consisted of blood, either unsorted or a sorted T cell fraction (not recorded which). The receptors were gathered from a male donor with ankylosing spondylitis.

This clonotype came up a few times. This chain links TRBV19 with TRBJ1-5; the D is unclear. Germline-derived CDR1 and CDR2 are LNHDA and SQIVND (reference sequence). Trimming pared 6 bases from V and 4 bases from J, leaving 7 bases between. This CDR3 spans 12 amino acids. The CDR3 DNA is TGTGCCAGTAGGATCACTAATCAGCCCCAGCATTTT. This gives the protein CASRITNQPQHF.

This clonotype was counted a few times. The chain uses TRBV5-6 and TRBJ1-1; unclear D gene. CDR1 and CDR2 from the germline V gene are SGHDT and YYEEEE. The CDR3 extends over 15 amino acids. V was cut by 4 bases and J by 3 bases, with 16 bases left in between. The CDR3 protein is CASSLDTPKYTEAFF. CDR3 nucleotides: TGTGCCAGCAGCCTCGACACCCCGAAATACACTGAAGCTTTCTTT.

This clonotype was observed a few times. This chain links TRBV12-3 or TRBV12-4 with TRBJ2-1, with 8 bases that match TRBD2. V shed 10 bases and J 6 bases; nucleotides not matched to a gene: 8. The CDR3 runs to 13 residues. The CDR3 nucleotides are TGTGCCAACAGGAGAGCGGGAGTCAATGAGCAGTTCTTC. Translating it yields CANRRAGVNEQFF.

The chain links TRBV5-1 to TRBJ2-5, with D perhaps being TRBD1 or TRBD2 (5 bases each). Between the trimmed V and J ends, which lost 4 bases and 5 bases, there was a span of 15 bases. The CDR3 is 14 residues long. CDR1 is SGHRS and CDR2 is YFSETQ in the germline V gene. The CDR3 nucleotides read TGCGCCAGCAGCCCGGGACCGGTCGGGGAGACCCAGTACTTC. Its translation: CASSPGPVGETQYF.

The chain recombines TRBV28 with TRBJ2-7; the D is unclear. Deletions cut 8 bases from V and 2 bases from J, with 13 bases between. CDR1 MDHEN and CDR2 SYDVKM come from the germline V gene. The CDR3 sequence is 13 residues long. The CDR3 DNA follows: TGTGCCAGCGGAAATAGCCAAACCTACGAGCAGTACTTC. Protein: CASGNSQTYEQYF.

The rearrangement joins TRBV3-1 to TRBJ2-2; TRBD2 might be the D (5 bases). Trimming took 3 bases from V and 5 from J, leaving 13 bases between them. The CDR3 has 15 residues. Germline CDR1 is LGHDT and CDR2 is YNNKEL (reference sequence). CDR3 sequence (DNA): TGTGCCAGCAGCCAGGCCCCACTAGGAACCGGGGAGCTGTTTTTT. Encoded protein: CASSQAPLGTGELFF. Together with reference TRBV3-1 and TRBJ2-2, the CDR3 gives the full variable domain: DTAVSQTPKYLVTQMGNDKSIKCEQNLGHDTMYWYKQDSKKFLKIMFSYNNKELIINETVPNRFSPKSPDKAHLNLHINSLELGDSAVYFCASSQAPLGTGELFFGEGSRLTVL.

This clonotype was picked up many times. V usage is TRBV20-1 and J usage is TRBJ2-4; 10 bases align to TRBD2. The germline V gene has CDR1 DFQATT and CDR2 SNEGSKA (reference sequence). V shed 2 bases and J 8 bases; nucleotides not matched to a gene: 9. This CDR3 has 15 residues. Here the CDR3 DNA reads TGCAGTGCTAGACGGACTAGCGGCCTAAAGGACATTCAGTACTTC. It translates to CSARRTSGLKDIQYF.

This clonotype was counted between two and nine times. J is TRBJ2-3 and V is TRBV24-1; TRBD1 agrees at 7 bases. Germline V gene lookup returns CDR1 KGHDR and CDR2 SFDVKD. This CDR3 has 16 amino acids. Trimming cost V 2 bases and J 1 base; bases outside gene matches: 5. DNA of the CDR3: TGTGCCACCAGTGATTCCCACAGGGGTGGCACAGATACGCAGTATTTT. It is translated as CATSDSHRGGTDTQYF.

There are many counts of this clonotype. The chain is built from TRBV7-2 and TRBJ2-1; the match to TRBD2 covers 8 bases. There are 14 residues in the CDR3. V dropped 5 bases and J dropped 13; count of bases not matched to a gene: 13. Looked up from germline, CDR1 is SGHTA and CDR2 is FQGNSA. The CDR3 DNA reads as TGTGCCAGCAGCAATATCGGGGGGGAAGCAAAACAGTTCTTC. This translates into CASSNIGGEAKQFF.

This clonotype was seen repeatedly, ten times or more. V usage is TRBV18 and J usage is TRBJ2-2; possibly TRBD1 or TRBD2 for D (5 bases each). In germline, CDR1 is KGHSH, CDR2 LQKENI. V was shortened by 6 bases and J by 3 bases, with 14 bases between the two germline ends. The length of the CDR3 is 15 residues. CDR3 in amino acids: CASSSGPFDTGELFF. The CDR3 coding sequence is TGTGCCAGCTCCTCGGGGCCCTTCGACACCGGGGAGCTGTTTTTT.

This clonotype occurred a few times. The chain has TRBV20-1 and TRBJ2-5; 7 bases map to TRBD2. The CDR3 is made up of 13 amino acids. CDR1 and CDR2 (germline): DFQATT, SNEGSKA (reference sequence). The junction had 2 bases not matched to a gene; V was cut back by 0 bases and J by 4 bases. This CDR3 reads CSAREGGGETQYF. In DNA form, the CDR3 reads TGCAGTGCTAGAGAAGGCGGGGGAGAGACCCAGTACTTC.

The chain carries TRBV11-3 and TRBJ1-1; TRBD1 is a possible D gene (5 bases). Between the trimmed V and J ends, which lost 6 bases and 0 bases, there was a span of 8 bases. The CDR3 sequence is 13 residues long. In germline, CDR1 is SGHNT, CDR2 YENEEA. The CDR3 region is CASRATVNTEAFF. CDR3 sequence (DNA): TGTGCCAGCAGAGCGACAGTGAACACTGAAGCTTTCTTT.

This sequence joins TRBV5-1 and TRBJ1-2; 7 positions agree with TRBD1. CDR1 and CDR2 (germline): SGHRS, YFSETQ. V was clipped by 6 bases and J by 2 bases; unmatched bases: 7. The CDR3 is made up of 14 amino acids. Here the CDR3 DNA reads TGCGCCAGCACCCCGGGACAGTCGAACTATGGCTACACCTTC. It specifies CASTPGQSNYGYTF.

This clonotype was picked up many times. This chain joins TRBV29-1 and TRBJ2-1; weak D call: TRBD1 (6 bases). CDR1 is SQVTM, CDR2 ANQGSEA, per germline. Trimming pared 6 bases from V and 7 bases from J, leaving 16 bases between. The length of the CDR3 is 13 residues. This CDR3 is CSVIKGGINEQFF. The CDR3 coding sequence is TGCAGCGTAATTAAAGGGGGAATAAATGAGCAGTTCTTC.